This T cell receptor (beta chain) was sequenced for a study of T cells after yellow fever vaccination. TCRdb analysed the 5' RACE reads with MiXCR anew, one entry per CDR3 protein. Here the sample spans 350,000 or so distinct CDR3 sequences, 7% to 9% being singletons. Study outcomes and limitations: Although most clonotypes did not, a small share appeared in both CD4 and CD8 compartments.

A remark on this clonotype: Its antigen is still unknown.

This receptor was obtained from a man aged 18 to 30 who received the YFV17D yellow fever vaccine. This specimen was PBMCs, taken roughly 45 days after the first yellow fever vaccination.

The CDR3 is CASSQDLGQGNQPQHF. CDR3 nucleotides: TGTGCCAGCAGCCAAGATCTTGGACAGGGAAATCAGCCCCAGCATTTT. The chain is built from TRBV3-1 and TRBJ1-5; 8 nucleotides match TRBD1. This CDR3 is built from 16 residues. Trimming took 0 bases from V and 4 from J; bases not matched to a gene: 5. The germline CDR1 and CDR2 sequences are LGHDT and YNNKEL (reference sequence).